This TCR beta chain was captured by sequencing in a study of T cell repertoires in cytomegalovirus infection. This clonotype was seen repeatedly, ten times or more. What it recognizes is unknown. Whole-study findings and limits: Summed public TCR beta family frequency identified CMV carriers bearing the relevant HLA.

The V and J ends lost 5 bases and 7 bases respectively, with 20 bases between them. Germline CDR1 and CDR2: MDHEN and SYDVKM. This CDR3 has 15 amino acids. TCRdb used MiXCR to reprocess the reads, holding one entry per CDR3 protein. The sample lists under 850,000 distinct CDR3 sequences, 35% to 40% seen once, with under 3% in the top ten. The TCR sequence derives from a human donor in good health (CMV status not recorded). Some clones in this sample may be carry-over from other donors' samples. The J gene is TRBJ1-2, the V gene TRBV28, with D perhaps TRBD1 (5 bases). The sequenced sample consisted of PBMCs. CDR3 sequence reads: CASSVPSRDLGGYTF. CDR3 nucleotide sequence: TGTGCCAGCAGTGTTCCTAGCCGGGACTTGGGTGGCTACACCTTC.